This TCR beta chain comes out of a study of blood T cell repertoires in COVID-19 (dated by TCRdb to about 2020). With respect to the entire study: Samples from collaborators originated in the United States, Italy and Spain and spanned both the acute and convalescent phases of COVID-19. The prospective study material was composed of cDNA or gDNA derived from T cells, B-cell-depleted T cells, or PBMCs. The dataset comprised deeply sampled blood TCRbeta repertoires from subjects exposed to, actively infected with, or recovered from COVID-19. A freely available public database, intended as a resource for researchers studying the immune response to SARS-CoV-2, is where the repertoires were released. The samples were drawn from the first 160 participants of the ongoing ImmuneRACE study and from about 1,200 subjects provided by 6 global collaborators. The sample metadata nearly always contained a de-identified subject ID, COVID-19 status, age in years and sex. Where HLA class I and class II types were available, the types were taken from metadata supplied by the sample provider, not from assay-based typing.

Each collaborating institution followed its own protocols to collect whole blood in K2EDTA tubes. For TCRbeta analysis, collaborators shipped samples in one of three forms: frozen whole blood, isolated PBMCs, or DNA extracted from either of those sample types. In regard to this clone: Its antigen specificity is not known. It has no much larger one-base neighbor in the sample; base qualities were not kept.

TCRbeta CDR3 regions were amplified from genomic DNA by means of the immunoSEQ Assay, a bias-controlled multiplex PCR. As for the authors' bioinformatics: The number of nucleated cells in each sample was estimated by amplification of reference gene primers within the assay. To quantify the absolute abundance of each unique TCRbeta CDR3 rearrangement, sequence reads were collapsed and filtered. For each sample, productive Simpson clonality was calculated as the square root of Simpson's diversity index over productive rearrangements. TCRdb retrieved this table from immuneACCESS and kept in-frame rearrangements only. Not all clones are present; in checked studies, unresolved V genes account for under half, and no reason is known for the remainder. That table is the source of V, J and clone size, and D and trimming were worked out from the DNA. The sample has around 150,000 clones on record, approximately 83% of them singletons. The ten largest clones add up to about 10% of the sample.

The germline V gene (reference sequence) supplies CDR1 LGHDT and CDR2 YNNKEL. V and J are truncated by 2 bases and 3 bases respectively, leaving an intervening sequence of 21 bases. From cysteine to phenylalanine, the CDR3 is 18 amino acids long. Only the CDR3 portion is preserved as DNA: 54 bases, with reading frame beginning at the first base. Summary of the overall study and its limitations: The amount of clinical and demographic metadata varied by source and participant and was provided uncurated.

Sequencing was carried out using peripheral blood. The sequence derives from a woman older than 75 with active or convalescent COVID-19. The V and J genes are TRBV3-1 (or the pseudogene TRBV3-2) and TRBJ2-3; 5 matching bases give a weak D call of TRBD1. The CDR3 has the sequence CASSQRGTRLGPTDTQYF. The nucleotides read TGTGCCAGCAGCCAAAGGGGAACACGGCTGGGGCCAACAGATACGCAGTATTTT.